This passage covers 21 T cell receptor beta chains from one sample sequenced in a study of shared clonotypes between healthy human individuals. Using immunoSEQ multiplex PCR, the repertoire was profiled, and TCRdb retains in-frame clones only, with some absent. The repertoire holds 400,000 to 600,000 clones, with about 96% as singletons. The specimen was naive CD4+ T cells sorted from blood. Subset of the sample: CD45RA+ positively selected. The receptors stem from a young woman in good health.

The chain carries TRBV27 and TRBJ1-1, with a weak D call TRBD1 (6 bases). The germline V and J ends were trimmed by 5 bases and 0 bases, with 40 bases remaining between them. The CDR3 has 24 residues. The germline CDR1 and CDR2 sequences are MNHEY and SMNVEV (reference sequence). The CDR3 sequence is CASSRGYRDNRRSQRQMLNTEAFF. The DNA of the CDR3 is TGTGCCAGCAGTAGAGGGTACAGGGACAATCGACGCTCTCAGCGACAGATGCTGAACACTGAAGCTTTCTTT.

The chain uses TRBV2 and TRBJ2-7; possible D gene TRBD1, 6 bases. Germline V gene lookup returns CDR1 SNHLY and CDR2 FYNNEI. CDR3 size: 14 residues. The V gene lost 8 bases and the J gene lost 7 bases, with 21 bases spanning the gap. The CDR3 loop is CASLSQGISQEQYF. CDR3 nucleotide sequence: TGTGCCAGCCTCTCACAGGGTATTTCCCAAGAGCAGTACTTC.

The DNA for the CDR3 is TGTGCCAGCAGCACCGGGACAGGGTCTGGAAACACCATATATTTT. This codes for CASSTGTGSGNTIYF. V and J are TRBV7-7 and TRBJ1-3; 9 bases are shared with TRBD1. CDR1 and CDR2 (germline): SSHAT, FNYEAQ (reference sequence). The CDR3 sequence is 15 residues long. V lost 5 bases, J lost 1 base, and 3 bases stayed unmatched.

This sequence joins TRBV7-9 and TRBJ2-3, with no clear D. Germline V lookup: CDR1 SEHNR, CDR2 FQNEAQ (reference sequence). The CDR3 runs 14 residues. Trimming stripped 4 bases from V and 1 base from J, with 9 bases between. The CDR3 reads CASSYGLGTDTQYF. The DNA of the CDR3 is TGTGCCAGCAGCTACGGCCTAGGCACAGATACGCAGTATTTT.

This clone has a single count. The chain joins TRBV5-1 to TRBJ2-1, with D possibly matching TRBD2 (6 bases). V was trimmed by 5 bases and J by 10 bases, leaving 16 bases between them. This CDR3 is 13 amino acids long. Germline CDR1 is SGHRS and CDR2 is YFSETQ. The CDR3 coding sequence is TGCGCCAGCAGTTCTAAGAGCGGGTTGGAGCAGTTCTTC. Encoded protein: CASSSKSGLEQFF.

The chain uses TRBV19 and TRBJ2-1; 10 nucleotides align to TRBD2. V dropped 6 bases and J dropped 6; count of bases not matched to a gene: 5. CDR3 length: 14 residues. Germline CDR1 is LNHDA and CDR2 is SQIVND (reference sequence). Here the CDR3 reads CASRTSGKGNEQFF. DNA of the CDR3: TGTGCCAGTAGAACTAGCGGGAAGGGCAATGAGCAGTTCTTC.

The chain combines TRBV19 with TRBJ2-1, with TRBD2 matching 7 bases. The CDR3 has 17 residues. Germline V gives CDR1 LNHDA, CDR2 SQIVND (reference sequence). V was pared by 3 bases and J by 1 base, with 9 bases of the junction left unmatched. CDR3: CASSIRAGDGSYNEQFF. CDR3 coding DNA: TGTGCCAGTAGTATCAGGGCGGGGGATGGTTCCTACAATGAGCAGTTCTTC. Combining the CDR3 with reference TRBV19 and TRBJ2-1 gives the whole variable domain DGGITQSPKYLFRKEGQNVTLSCEQNLNHDAMYWYRQDPGQGLRLIYYSQIVNDFQKGDIAEGYSVSREKKESFPLTVTSAQKNPTAFYLCASSIRAGDGSYNEQFFGPGTRLTVL.

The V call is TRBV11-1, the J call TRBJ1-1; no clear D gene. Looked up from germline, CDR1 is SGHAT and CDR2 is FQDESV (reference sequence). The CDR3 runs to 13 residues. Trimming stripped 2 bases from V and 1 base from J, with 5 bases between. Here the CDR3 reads CASSLRSNTEAFF. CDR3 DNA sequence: TGTGCCAGCAGCTTAAGATCGAACACTGAAGCTTTCTTT. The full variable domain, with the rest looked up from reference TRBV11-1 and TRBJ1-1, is EAEVAQSPRYKITEKSQAVAFWCDPISGHATLYWYRQILGQGPELLVQFQDESVVDDSQLPKDRFSAERLKGVDSTLKIQPAELGDSAMYLCASSLRSNTEAFFGQGTRLTVV.

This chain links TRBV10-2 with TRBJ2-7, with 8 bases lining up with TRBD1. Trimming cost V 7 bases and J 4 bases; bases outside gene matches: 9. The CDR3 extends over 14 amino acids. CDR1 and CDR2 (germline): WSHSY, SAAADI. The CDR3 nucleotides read TGCGCCAGCACTTCACGACAGGGGATATACGAGCAGTACTTC. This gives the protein CASTSRQGIYEQYF.

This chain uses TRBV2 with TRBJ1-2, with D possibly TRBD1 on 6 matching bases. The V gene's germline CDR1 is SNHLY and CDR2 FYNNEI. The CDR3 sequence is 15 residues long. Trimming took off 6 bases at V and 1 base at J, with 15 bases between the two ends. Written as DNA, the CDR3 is TGTGCCAGCAGCAACACTCGACAGGATAACTATGGCTACACCTTC. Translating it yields CASSNTRQDNYGYTF. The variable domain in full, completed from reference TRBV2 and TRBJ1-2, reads EPEVTQTPSHQVTQMGQEVILRCVPISNHLYFYWYRQILGQKVEFLVSFYNNEISEKSEIFDDQFSVERPDGSNFTLKIRSTKLEDSAMYFCASSNTRQDNYGYTFGSGTRLTVV.

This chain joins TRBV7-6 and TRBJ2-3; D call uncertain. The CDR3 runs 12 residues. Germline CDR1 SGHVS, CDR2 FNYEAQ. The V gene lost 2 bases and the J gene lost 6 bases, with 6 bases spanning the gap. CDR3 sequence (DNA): TGTGCCAGCAGCTTACGAGCGGATACGCAGTATTTT. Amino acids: CASSLRADTQYF.

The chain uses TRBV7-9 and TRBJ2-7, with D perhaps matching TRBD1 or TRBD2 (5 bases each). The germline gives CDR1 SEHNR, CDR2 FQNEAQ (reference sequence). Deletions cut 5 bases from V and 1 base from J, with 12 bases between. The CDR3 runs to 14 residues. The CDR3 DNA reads TGTGCCAGCAGCCCCGGGACGTATTCCTACGAGCAGTACTTC. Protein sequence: CASSPGTYSYEQYF.

The CDR3 sequence is CASSYWGQGGTEQYF. CDR3 coding DNA: TGTGCCAGCAGTTACTGGGGTCAGGGGGGAACCGAGCAGTACTTC. The chain recombines TRBV6-6 with TRBJ2-7, with a tentative D call TRBD1 (7 bases). The CDR3 contains 15 residues. In germline, CDR1 is MNHNY, CDR2 SVGAGI (reference sequence). Trimming left V 1 base short and J 6 bases short, with 16 bases between.

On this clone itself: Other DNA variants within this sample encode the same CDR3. The CDR3 DNA reads as TGCGCCAGCAGCCTAAGCGGAAGCTCCTACAATGAGCAGTTCTTC. Amino acid sequence: CASSLSGSSYNEQFF. The V and J genes are TRBV5-1 and TRBJ2-1; perhaps TRBD2 as D (5 bases). V gave up 4 bases and J gave up 0 bases, with 11 bases separating them. Germline V CDR1 and CDR2: SGHRS, YFSETQ. CDR3 length: 15 residues. The full variable domain, its missing parts supplied by reference TRBV5-1 and TRBJ2-1, is KAGVTQTPRYLIKTRGQQVTLSCSPISGHRSVSWYQQTPGQGLQFLFEYFSETQRNKGNFPGRFSGRQFSNSRSEMNVSTLELGDSALYLCASSLSGSSYNEQFFGPGTRLTVL.

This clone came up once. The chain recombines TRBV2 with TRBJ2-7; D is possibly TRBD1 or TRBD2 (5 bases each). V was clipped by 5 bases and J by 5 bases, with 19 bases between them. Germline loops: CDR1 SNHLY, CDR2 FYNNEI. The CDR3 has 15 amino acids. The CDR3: CASSLLEEGSHEQYF. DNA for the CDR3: TGTGCCAGCAGTCTTCTGGAAGAGGGGTCCCACGAGCAGTACTTC.

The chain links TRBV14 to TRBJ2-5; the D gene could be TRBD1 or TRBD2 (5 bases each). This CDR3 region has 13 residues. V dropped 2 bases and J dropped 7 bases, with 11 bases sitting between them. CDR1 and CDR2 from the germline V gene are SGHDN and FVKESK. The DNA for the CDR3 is TGTGCCAGCAGCCAACTACAGGCGGGGACCCAGTACTTC. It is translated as CASSQLQAGTQYF.

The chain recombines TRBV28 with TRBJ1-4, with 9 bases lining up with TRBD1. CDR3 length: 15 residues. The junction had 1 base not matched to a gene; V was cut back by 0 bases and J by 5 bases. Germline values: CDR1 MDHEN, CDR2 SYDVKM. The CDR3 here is CASSLWTGGNEKLFF. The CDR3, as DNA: TGTGCCAGCAGTTTATGGACAGGGGGGAATGAAAAACTGTTTTTT.

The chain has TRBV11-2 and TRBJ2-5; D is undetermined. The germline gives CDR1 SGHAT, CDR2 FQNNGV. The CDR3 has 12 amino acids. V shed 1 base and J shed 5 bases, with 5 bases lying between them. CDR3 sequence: CASSLAEETQYF. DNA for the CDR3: TGTGCCAGCAGCTTAGCAGAGGAGACCCAGTACTTC. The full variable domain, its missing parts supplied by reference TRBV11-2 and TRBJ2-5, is EAGVAQSPRYKIIEKRQSVAFWCNPISGHATLYWYQQILGQGPKLLIQFQNNGVVDDSQLPKDRFSAERLKGVDSTLKIQPAKLEDSAVYLCASSLAEETQYFGPGTRLLVL.

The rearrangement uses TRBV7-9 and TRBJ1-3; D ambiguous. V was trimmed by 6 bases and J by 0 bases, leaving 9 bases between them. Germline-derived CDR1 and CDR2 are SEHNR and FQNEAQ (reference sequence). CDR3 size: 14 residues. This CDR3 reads CASSQLSSGNTIYF. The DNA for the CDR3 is TGTGCCAGCAGTCAACTGAGCTCTGGAAACACCATATATTTT.

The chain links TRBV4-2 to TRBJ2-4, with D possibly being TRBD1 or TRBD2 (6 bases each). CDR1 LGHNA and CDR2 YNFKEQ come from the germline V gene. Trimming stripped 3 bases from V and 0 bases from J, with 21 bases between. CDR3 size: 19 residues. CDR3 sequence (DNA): TGTGCCAGCAGCCAGGAGAAGGGGGGATTCAAATTAGCCAAAAACATTCAGTACTTC. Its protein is CASSQEKGGFKLAKNIQYF.

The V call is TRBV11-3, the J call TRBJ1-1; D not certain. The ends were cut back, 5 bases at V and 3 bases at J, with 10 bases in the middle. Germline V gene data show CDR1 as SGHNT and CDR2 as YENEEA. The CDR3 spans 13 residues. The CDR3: CASSPRADTEAFF. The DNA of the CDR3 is TGTGCCAGCAGCCCCCGGGCAGACACTGAAGCTTTCTTT. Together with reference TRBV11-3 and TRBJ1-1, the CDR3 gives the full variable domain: EAGVVQSPRYKIIEKKQPVAFWCNPISGHNTLYWYLQNLGQGPELLIRYENEEAVDDSQLPKDRFSAERLKGVDSTLKIQPAELGDSAVYLCASSPRADTEAFFGQGTRLTVV.